The clone carrying this TCR beta chain was recorded at least ten times. CDR1 is WNHNN and CDR2 is SYGVQD in the germline V gene (reference sequence). V was shortened by 0 bases and J by 1 base, with 14 bases between the two germline ends. This CDR3 is built from 17 residues. The data are from a study of spatial heterogeneity in lung cancer. Indicated time point: sample taken at primary tumor resection. Whole RNA came from tumor, nontumor lung or frozen PBMC and was sequenced without being sorted. From the 5' RACE reads, TCRdb called clonotypes with MiXCR, one entry per CDR3 protein. The sample holds about 14,000 distinct CDR3 sequences, 10% seen once.

The rearrangement uses TRBV10-1 and TRBJ2-3; D not certain. The clonotype was recovered from a male donor with early-stage non-small cell lung cancer. The starting material was PBMCs, obtained at surgery. As DNA, the CDR3 is TGCGCCAGCAGTGAGTCCGCCTCGGCTCCTGGCACAGATACGCAGTATTTT. This gives the protein CASSESASAPGTDTQYF.